Listed below are T cell receptor beta chains from one sample, sequenced in a study of T cell changes during pregnancy in multiple sclerosis. Some clones are missing from TCRdb's copy, which holds only in-frame ones; the method was immunoSEQ multiplex PCR. The sample lists over 65,000 clones, approximately 91% occurring once. The input for sequencing was peripheral blood, taken in the first trimester of pregnancy. Source of these receptors: a female donor with multiple sclerosis, enrolled in a pregnancy study. The CDR3 runs from the conserved cysteine through the conserved F or W. The D gene is left open where the match is weak.

J gene: TRBJ1-5
D gene: TRBD1
V gene: TRBV18
CDR3 protein: CASSPRQGAFGNQPQHF
CDR3 DNA: TGTGCCAGCTCACCGCGGCAGGGGGCATTTGGCAATCAGCCCCAGCATTTT

J gene: TRBJ1-4
D gene: NA
V gene: TRBV6-1
CDR3 protein: CASSARAQTNEKLFF
CDR3 DNA: TGTGCCAGCAGTGCGAGGGCCCAAACTAATGAAAAACTGTTTTTT

J gene: TRBJ2-1
D gene: TRBD2
V gene: TRBV7-3
CDR3 protein: CASSPDGTSPQGQFF
CDR3 DNA: TGTGCCAGCAGCCCAGACGGGACTAGCCCCCAAGGGCAGTTCTTC

J gene: TRBJ1-2
D gene: TRBD1
V gene: TRBV2
CDR3 protein: CASSERGGQSSYGYTF
CDR3 DNA: TGTGCCAGCAGTGAACGAGGGGGACAGTCTTCATATGGCTACACCTTC

J gene: TRBJ2-1
D gene: NA
V gene: TRBV5-4
CDR3 protein: CASSPGSGYNEQFF
CDR3 DNA: TGTGCCAGCAGCCCGGGCAGCGGTTACAATGAGCAGTTCTTC

J gene: TRBJ1-3
D gene: NA
V gene: TRBV27
CDR3 protein: CASSSQGRGNTIYF
CDR3 DNA: TGTGCCAGCAGTTCTCAGGGGCGGGGAAACACCATATATTTT

J gene: TRBJ2-2
D gene: NA
V gene: TRBV7-6
CDR3 protein: CASSTPRGTGELFF
CDR3 DNA: TGTGCCAGCAGCACCCCCCGGGGCACCGGGGAGCTGTTTTTT

J gene: TRBJ2-5
D gene: TRBD2
V gene: TRBV2
CDR3 protein: CASKTSGGAVETQYF
CDR3 DNA: TGTGCCAGCAAGACTAGCGGGGGGGCCGTAGAGACCCAGTACTTC

J gene: TRBJ2-3
D gene: NA
V gene: TRBV18
CDR3 protein: CASSPLATGGNTDTQYF
CDR3 DNA: TGTGCCAGCTCACCCCTCGCTACAGGCGGGAACACAGATACGCAGTATTTT

J gene: TRBJ2-1
D gene: NA
V gene: TRBV10-3
CDR3 protein: CAISPRYNEQFF
CDR3 DNA: TGTGCCATCAGTCCCCGCTACAATGAGCAGTTCTTC

J gene: TRBJ1-1
D gene: NA
V gene: TRBV7-2
CDR3 protein: CASRRDTEAFF
CDR3 DNA: TGTGCCAGCAGACGGGACACTGAAGCTTTCTTT

J gene: TRBJ2-2
D gene: NA
V gene: TRBV11-2
CDR3 protein: CASSLRGGINGGELFF
CDR3 DNA: TGTGCCAGCAGCTTGAGAGGAGGGATAAATGGCGGGGAGCTGTTTTTT

J gene: TRBJ1-1
D gene: NA
V gene: TRBV11-2
CDR3 protein: CASSPSGAEAFF
CDR3 DNA: TGTGCCAGCAGCCCGTCGGGAGCTGAAGCTTTCTTT

J gene: TRBJ1-1
D gene: NA
V gene: TRBV7-8
CDR3 protein: CASSLRNQNTEAFF
CDR3 DNA: TGTGCCAGCAGCTTGAGAAATCAGAACACTGAAGCTTTCTTT

J gene: TRBJ1-4
D gene: TRBD1
V gene: TRBV4-2
CDR3 protein: CASSRPGQGGFNEKLFF
CDR3 DNA: TGTGCCAGCAGCCGGCCGGGACAGGGTGGGTTTAATGAAAAACTGTTTTTT

J gene: TRBJ2-2
D gene: NA
V gene: TRBV11-3
CDR3 protein: CASSWVSGESGELFF
CDR3 DNA: TGTGCCAGCAGCTGGGTTTCGGGAGAGTCCGGGGAGCTGTTTTTT

J gene: TRBJ1-1
D gene: TRBD1
V gene: TRBV6-6
CDR3 protein: CASSPGTEVTF
CDR3 DNA: TGTGCCAGCAGTCCGGGGACAGAAGTCACCTTT

J gene: TRBJ2-7
D gene: NA
V gene: TRBV6-1
CDR3 protein: CASKRGSYEQYF
CDR3 DNA: TGTGCCAGCAAACGAGGATCCTACGAGCAGTACTTC

J gene: TRBJ1-1
D gene: NA
V gene: TRBV4-1
CDR3 protein: CASSPIAGGNTEAFF
CDR3 DNA: TGCGCCAGCAGCCCGATAGCGGGGGGGAACACTGAAGCTTTCTTT

J gene: TRBJ1-1
D gene: TRBD1
V gene: TRBV27
CDR3 protein: CASSFRPRLGQGRSTEAFF
CDR3 DNA: TGTGCCAGCAGTTTCCGACCACGTTTGGGACAGGGACGCAGCACTGAAGCTTTCTTT

J gene: TRBJ2-7
D gene: NA
V gene: TRBV5-1
CDR3 protein: CASSPAGEYYEQYF
CDR3 DNA: TGCGCCAGCAGCCCAGCCGGGGAATACTACGAGCAGTACTTC